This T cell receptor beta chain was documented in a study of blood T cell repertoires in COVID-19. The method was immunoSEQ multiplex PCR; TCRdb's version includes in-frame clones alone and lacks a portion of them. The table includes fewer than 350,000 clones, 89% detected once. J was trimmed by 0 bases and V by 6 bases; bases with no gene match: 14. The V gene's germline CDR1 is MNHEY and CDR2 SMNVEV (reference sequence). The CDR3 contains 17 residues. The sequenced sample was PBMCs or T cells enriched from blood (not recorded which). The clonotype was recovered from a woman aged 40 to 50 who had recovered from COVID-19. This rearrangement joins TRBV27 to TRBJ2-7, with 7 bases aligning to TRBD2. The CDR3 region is CASSLVGGRSSSYEQYF. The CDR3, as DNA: TGTGCCAGCAGCTTGGTGGGGGGGAGGAGTAGCTCCTACGAGCAGTACTTC.